These 9 T cell receptor beta chains came from one sample sequenced in a study of T cell changes during pregnancy in multiple sclerosis (dated by TCRdb to between 2018 and 2021). To prepare the library, the immunoSEQ multiplex PCR assay was applied. TCRdb limited this immuneACCESS table to in-frame rearrangements with V and J called. A share of clones is missing; checked studies link under half to unresolved V genes, and the rest is unexplained. The sample table lists tens of thousands of clones, 90% to 95% of them with a count of one. Together, the top ten hold approximately 0.49% of the sample. The specimen comprised CD4+ T cells from peripheral blood mononuclear cells, sampled in the first trimester of pregnancy. The receptors shown here come from a female donor with multiple sclerosis, enrolled in a pregnancy study.

The CDR3, as DNA: TGTGCCAGCGGACAGGGACCATACGAGCAGTACTTC. As protein: CASGQGPYEQYF. The genes are TRBV2 and TRBJ2-7; 8 positions agree with TRBD1. The CDR3 sequence is 12 residues long. CDR1 is SNHLY, CDR2 FYNNEI, per germline. Trimming cost V 8 bases and J 4 bases; bases outside gene matches: 4.

This chain connects TRBV18 to TRBJ2-2, with TRBD2 matching 7 bases. The CDR3 is 17 amino acids. The V segment lost 3 bases and the J segment 0 bases; nucleotides outside the gene matches: 7. CDR1 and CDR2 from the germline V gene are KGHSH and LQKENI. The CDR3 DNA sequence: TGTGCCAGCTCACCCCCCTTTCGGGGGGCGAACACCGGGGAGCTGTTTTTT. Residues: CASSPPFRGANTGELFF. The whole variable domain, remainder taken from reference TRBV18 and TRBJ2-2, is NAGVMQNPRHLVRRRGQEARLRCSPMKGHSHVYWYRQLPEEGLKFMVYLQKENIIDESGMPKERFSAEFPKEGPSILRIQQVVRGDSAAYFCASSPPFRGANTGELFFGEGSRLTVL.

This chain joins TRBV11-2 and TRBJ2-7, with a weak D call TRBD1 (7 bases). Germline V CDR1 and CDR2: SGHAT, FQNNGV. Trimming cost V 5 bases and J 3 bases, with 17 bases left between them. The CDR3 runs 15 residues. This CDR3 reads CASSPRRGRNYEQYF. In DNA, the CDR3 is TGTGCCAGCAGCCCCCGGAGGGGGCGTAACTACGAGCAGTACTTC.

The chain employs TRBV6-4 and TRBJ2-7, with 7 bases that match TRBD2. The CDR3 loop spans 14 amino acids. V gave up 6 bases and J gave up 2 bases; unmatched junction bases: 7. Germline V lookup: CDR1 MRHNA, CDR2 SNTAGT. The CDR3 DNA sequence: TGTGCCAGCAGGAGGACTAGGTTAGCCTACGAGCAGTACTTC. As protein: CASRRTRLAYEQYF.

The V and J genes are TRBV5-8 and TRBJ2-5; 9 bases line up with TRBD2. Germline CDR1 and CDR2: SGHTS and YDEGEE. The trim removed 1 base at V and 3 bases at J, leaving 1 base unmatched. This CDR3 region has 14 residues. CDR3 region: CASSLRGGEETQYF. CDR3 coding DNA: TGTGCCAGCAGCTTGCGCGGGGGGGAAGAGACCCAGTACTTC.

This clone was seen more than once but under ten times. The chain joins TRBV5-6 to TRBJ1-2, with no clear D. V was shortened by 3 bases and J by 2 bases, with 11 bases between the two germline ends. The germline V gene encodes CDR1 SGHDT and CDR2 YYEEEE. This CDR3 spans 14 amino acids. The CDR3 coding sequence is TGTGCCAGCAGCTATGGCGACACAAACTATGGCTACACCTTC. As protein: CASSYGDTNYGYTF.

This clone was seen just once. This chain connects TRBV7-6 to TRBJ2-1; TRBD2 matches at 8 bases. Germline CDR1 SGHVS, CDR2 FNYEAQ. The CDR3 has 16 amino acids. Losses at the gene ends were 2 bases for V and 5 bases for J; bases not matched to a gene: 8. CDR3 residues: CASSLPAGTSNNEQFF. The CDR3 DNA follows: TGTGCCAGCAGCTTACCTGCCGGGACTAGTAACAATGAGCAGTTCTTC.

This chain links TRBV5-1 with TRBJ2-5; a possible D gene is TRBD2 (5 bases). The CDR3 has 13 residues. Germline V CDR1 and CDR2: SGHRS, YFSETQ. V lost 6 bases and J lost 2, with 11 bases in between. CDR3 sequence: CASMEAAQETQYF. DNA for the CDR3: TGCGCCAGCATGGAAGCGGCACAAGAGACCCAGTACTTC.

This clone was seen just once. The chain has TRBV5-1 and TRBJ2-7; a weak D match, TRBD1 (6 bases). The CDR3 runs 13 residues. V shed 3 bases and J shed 2 bases, with 9 bases lying between them. Germline lookup yields CDR1 SGHRS and CDR2 YFSETQ. The CDR3 nucleotides read TGCGCCAGCAGCTCGACAGGAACCTACGAGCAGTACTTC. Translation: CASSSTGTYEQYF.